This T cell receptor beta chain came from a study of CD8 T cells in ankylosing spondylitis (dated by TCRdb to the late 2010s). General notes on the study: To find TCR variants linked to disease, the study profiled T cell receptor beta repertoires in ankylosing spondylitis patients and healthy donors. In total, the full study cohort was made up of 108 healthy donors and roughly 27 ankylosing spondylitis patients. Peripheral blood samples were taken, and synovial fluid was additionally collected from ankylosing spondylitis patients. Paper-wide results and their limitations: Some TCR beta motif variants had previously been reported in synovial fluid and blood of reactive arthritis patients, which suggested common disease-initiation mechanisms. Blood from ankylosing spondylitis patients appeared to be characterized by a TCR beta motif composed of about 8 highly homologous amino acid variants. In peripheral blood, the disease-linked clones were found at relatively low frequencies and had a CD8+ phenotype. According to the report, matched synovial fluid samples from ankylosing spondylitis patients were significantly enriched for the disease-linked clones.

About this clonotype: Its antigen remains undetermined. No base quality information exists; no much larger clone differs at one position.

The sequencing machine was an Illumina HiSeq 2500. Quantitative 5'-RACE with molecular barcodes was the method used to prepare the TCR beta libraries. The source study handled its data this way. A new computational method based on a probabilistic model of VDJ rearrangement was used to identify disease-linked TCR variants. TCRdb reprocessing: public reads trimmed at Q25 with fastp, clones called with MiXCR, in-frame beta chains kept. Rows with a matching CDR3 protein are joined into one entry that keeps the most common DNA and genes. The authors' filters were not applied to this entry. The sample contains under 170,000 distinct CDR3 sequences, approximately 48% of them found a single time. In total, the top ten clones hold roughly 15% of the sample. The germline V gene (reference sequence) specifies MNHEY as CDR1 and SMNVEV as CDR2. Cut back by 6 bases and 3 bases, the V and J ends lie 17 bases apart. The CDR3 runs 15 amino acids, cysteine and phenylalanine included. Only CDR3 DNA is held: 45 bases, read in frame from base 1.

Synovial fluid samples were paired with blood samples taken from the same ankylosing spondylitis patients. The sample was synovial fluid, either unsorted or a sorted T cell fraction (not recorded which). The chain uses TRBV27 and TRBJ1-2, with TRBD1 as a weak D call on 5 bases. The receptor comes from a male donor with ankylosing spondylitis. The sequenced DNA: TGTGCCAGCAGCGATATAGGTGCCAGGGACTATGGCTACACCTTC. Its coded protein is CASSDIGARDYGYTF.